This passage covers 13 T cell receptor beta chains from one sample sequenced in a study of blood T cells in healthy people across ages. The authors ran a second PCR of roughly 6 to 12 cycles using a sample-barcoded 5' primer and a J-beta primer mix. Each CDR3 protein is one row after TCRdb ran MiXCR on the 5' RACE reads. The data show about 1.5 million distinct CDR3 sequences, approximately 42% seen once. The specimen sequenced was blood. These receptors were collected from a woman between 18 and 29 years old in good health.

This clonotype was seen only a few times. The CDR3 sequence: CASSLTGLAGTYEQYF. DNA for the CDR3: TGTGCCAGCAGCTTAACGGGCCTAGCGGGGACCTACGAGCAGTACTTC. This chain joins TRBV7-3 and TRBJ2-7; TRBD2 matches 9 bases. This CDR3 spans 16 amino acids. Germline trimming cut 0 bases from V and 2 bases from J; bases unmatched to any gene: 5. Germline V gene data show CDR1 as SGHTA and CDR2 as FQGTGA.

The J gene is TRBJ1-5, the V gene TRBV12-3 or TRBV12-4, with 8 bases matching TRBD1. This CDR3 region has 14 residues. The V segment lost 6 bases and the J segment 5 bases; nucleotides outside the gene matches: 6. The CDR3: CASRRTGIDQPQHF. Here the CDR3 DNA reads TGTGCCAGCAGAAGGACAGGGATCGATCAGCCCCAGCATTTT.

In this sample, this clonotype turned up a few times. For the CDR3, the DNA is TGTGCCCTCCCCCATTTCGAAAAGTCCTACAATGAGCAGTTCTTC. It yields the protein CALPHFEKSYNEQFF. The V gene is TRBV12-3 or TRBV12-4, the J gene TRBJ2-1; no reliable D call. There are 15 residues in the CDR3. Trimming cost V 11 bases and J 1 base, with 18 bases left between them.

The rearrangement uses TRBV5-1 and TRBJ1-2; D uncertain. The CDR3 covers 14 residues. V lost 0 bases to trimming and J lost 8 bases, with 14 bases between them. Germline V gene lookup returns CDR1 SGHRS and CDR2 YFSETQ. CDR3 in DNA: TGCGCCAGCAGCTTGGCCTTACGGTCTGACGGCTACACCTTC. This sequence encodes CASSLALRSDGYTF.

The chain links TRBV4-2 to TRBJ2-1; 10 bases align to TRBD2. J lost 8 bases, V lost 2 bases, and 6 bases had no gene match. Looked up from germline, CDR1 is LGHNA and CDR2 is YNFKEQ. This CDR3 region has 15 residues. The CDR3, as DNA: TGTGCCAGCAGCCAAACTAGCGGGGAGGTAGATGAGCAGTTCTTC. Translation: CASSQTSGEVDEQFF.

V is TRBV29-1 and J is TRBJ1-2; D ambiguous. The CDR3 is 12 residues long. The germline V gene encodes CDR1 SQVTM and CDR2 ANQGSEA. V gave up 4 bases and J gave up 7 bases, with 13 bases separating them. Here the CDR3 DNA reads TGCAGCGTTGTTTGGGTTAATGGTGGCTACACCTTC. As protein: CSVVWVNGGYTF.

This clonotype showed up just a few times. The chain joins TRBV6-2 or TRBV6-3 to TRBJ2-3, with 12 bases aligning to TRBD2. Germline CDR1 is MNHEY and CDR2 is SVGEGT. The ends lost 5 bases at V and 4 bases at J; junction bases unmatched: 4. The CDR3 length is 15 residues. The CDR3 nucleotides are TGTGCCAGCAGTCGGACTAGCGGGGTGGCAGATACGCAGTATTTT. Its translation is CASSRTSGVADTQYF.

This clonotype was detected only a few times. The chain couples TRBV20-1 to TRBJ2-1; D is uncertain. Germline V gene sequence: CDR1 DFQATT, CDR2 SNEGSKA (reference sequence). The CDR3 consists of 11 residues. The V end lost 5 bases, the J end lost 6 bases, and 8 bases lay between the germline ends. The CDR3 sequence is CSAYPGNEQFF. The CDR3 DNA sequence: TGCAGTGCTTACCCGGGCAATGAGCAGTTCTTC.

This clonotype has a handful of counts. The chain joins TRBV4-3 to TRBJ1-1; D is ambiguous. The CDR3 is made up of 16 amino acids. Germline lookup yields CDR1 LGHNA and CDR2 YSLEER. The germline V and J ends were trimmed by 1 base and 3 bases, with 15 bases remaining between them. The CDR3 spells CASSQASWVVDTEAFF. CDR3 sequence (DNA): TGCGCCAGCAGCCAAGCAAGTTGGGTGGTGGACACTGAAGCTTTCTTT.

This clonotype was observed a handful of times. J is TRBJ2-7 and V is TRBV6-5; tentative D call: TRBD1 (7 bases). Germline lookup yields CDR1 MNHEY and CDR2 SVGAGI. The CDR3 sequence is 15 residues long. Trimming took off 5 bases at V and 3 bases at J, with 17 bases between the two ends. CDR3 protein: CASSPNRGLYYEQYF. Here the CDR3 DNA reads TGTGCCAGCAGTCCAAACAGGGGACTCTACTACGAGCAGTACTTC.

The J gene is TRBJ2-5, the V gene TRBV28; D call uncertain. Germline V lookup: CDR1 MDHEN, CDR2 SYDVKM. Trimming stripped 8 bases from V and 5 bases from J, with 15 bases between. This CDR3 comprises 13 residues. The CDR3 region is CASRSAGRETQYF. In nucleotides, the CDR3 is TGTGCCAGCCGTTCCGCCGGCAGGGAGACCCAGTACTTC.

This clonotype was counted many times. The V gene is TRBV12-3 or TRBV12-4, the J gene TRBJ1-2, with TRBD1 matching over 9 bases. CDR3 length equals 14 residues. V lost 5 bases and J lost 7; bases outside the gene matches: 8. Here the CDR3 reads CASSTGTGLSGYTF. Written as DNA, the CDR3 is TGTGCCAGCAGTACCGGGACAGGGCTTTCTGGCTACACCTTC.

The chain has TRBV5-1 and TRBJ2-3; 8 bases map to TRBD2. The CDR3 is 14 amino acids. V trimming: 4 bases; J trimming: 5 bases; junction bases outside the gene matches: 6. Germline assignment: CDR1 SGHRS and CDR2 YFSETQ. Written as DNA, the CDR3 is TGCGCCAGCAGCATTAGCGGGAAAGGAGATACGCAGTATTTT. This encodes CASSISGKGDTQYF.